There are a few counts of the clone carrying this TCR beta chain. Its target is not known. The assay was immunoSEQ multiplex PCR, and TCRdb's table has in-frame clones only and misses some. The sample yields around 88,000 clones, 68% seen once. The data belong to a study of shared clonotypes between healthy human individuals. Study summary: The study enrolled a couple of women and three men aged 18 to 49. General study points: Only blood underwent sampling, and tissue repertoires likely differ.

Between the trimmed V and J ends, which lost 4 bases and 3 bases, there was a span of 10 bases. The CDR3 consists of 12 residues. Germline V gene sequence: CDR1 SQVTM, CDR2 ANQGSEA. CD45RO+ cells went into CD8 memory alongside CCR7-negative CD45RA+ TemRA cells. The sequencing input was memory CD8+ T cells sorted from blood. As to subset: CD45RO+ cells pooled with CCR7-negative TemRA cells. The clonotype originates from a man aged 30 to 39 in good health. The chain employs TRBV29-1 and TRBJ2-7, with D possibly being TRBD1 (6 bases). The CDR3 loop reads CSVVLQGYEQYF. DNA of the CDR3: TGCAGCGTTGTTTTACAGGGCTACGAGCAGTACTTC.